These T cell receptor beta chains were read from a single sample in a study of identical twins. Using its own MiXCR run on the 5' RACE reads, TCRdb lists one record per CDR3 protein. The sample has more than 1.5 million distinct CDR3 sequences, roughly a third seen once; the top ten hold over 0.25%. The specimen was cord blood. The origin of the receptors is a newborn girl in good health. CDR3s include the opening cysteine and the closing phenylalanine or tryptophan. A D gene is named only where the DNA matches it firmly. Rows give clone size only sometimes, using once, few, many, or a class for an expanded clone.

CDR3aa: CASSPRTMSSYNEQFF
CDR3nt: TGTGCCAGCAGCCCCCGGACTATGAGCTCCTACAATGAGCAGTTCTTC
j_gene: TRBJ2-1
v_gene: TRBV9
d_gene: NA
len: 16
abundance: few

CDR3aa: CASSILLGAQGAYEQYF
CDR3nt: TGTGCCAGTAGTATCCTTCTCGGCGCACAGGGGGCCTACGAGCAGTACTTC
j_gene: TRBJ2-7
v_gene: TRBV19
d_gene: TRBD1
len: 17
abundance: few

CDR3aa: CASSPPDRGYEQYF
CDR3nt: TGTGCCAGCTCACCACCGGACAGGGGATACGAGCAGTACTTC
j_gene: TRBJ2-7
v_gene: TRBV18
d_gene: TRBD1
len: 14
abundance: many

CDR3aa: CASSRSPNPYEQYF
CDR3nt: TGCGCCAGCAGTCGAAGTCCCAACCCCTACGAGCAGTACTTC
j_gene: TRBJ2-7
v_gene: TRBV4-1
d_gene: NA
len: 14
abundance: few

CDR3aa: CASSQDSSGRPSYEQYF
CDR3nt: TGTGCCAGCAGCCAAGATTCTAGCGGGAGACCGTCCTACGAGCAGTACTTC
j_gene: TRBJ2-7
v_gene: TRBV3-1
d_gene: TRBD2
len: 17
abundance: NA

CDR3aa: CASSLVGRAGEKLFF
CDR3nt: TGCGCCAGCAGCTTGGTGGGCAGGGCTGGGGAAAAACTGTTTTTT
j_gene: TRBJ1-4
v_gene: TRBV5-1
d_gene: NA
len: 15
abundance: NA

CDR3aa: CASSQGLAGRDQETQYF
CDR3nt: TGTGCCAGCAGCCAGGGACTAGCGGGGAGGGATCAAGAGACCCAGTACTTC
j_gene: TRBJ2-5
v_gene: TRBV4-2
d_gene: TRBD2
len: 17
abundance: once

CDR3aa: CASSSAGGGGNQPQHF
CDR3nt: TGTGCCAGCAGCTCTGCAGGGGGTGGGGGCAATCAGCCCCAGCATTTT
j_gene: TRBJ1-5
v_gene: TRBV7-4
d_gene: TRBD1
len: 16
abundance: NA

CDR3aa: CASSLTPGLAGLYPYEQYF
CDR3nt: TGTGCCAGCAGCTTAACACCGGGACTAGCGGGTCTTTACCCCTACGAGCAGTACTTC
j_gene: TRBJ2-7
v_gene: TRBV7-8
d_gene: TRBD2
len: 19
abundance: NA

CDR3aa: CASSYSKFRTSWAGELFF
CDR3nt: TGTGCCAGCAGTTACTCGAAGTTCCGGACTAGCTGGGCCGGGGAGCTGTTTTTT
j_gene: TRBJ2-2
v_gene: TRBV6-5
d_gene: TRBD2
len: 18
abundance: NA

CDR3aa: CASRLSRNTEAFF
CDR3nt: TGTGCCAGCAGACTAAGTCGGAACACTGAAGCTTTCTTT
j_gene: TRBJ1-1
v_gene: TRBV5-4
d_gene: NA
len: 13
abundance: NA

CDR3aa: CASSLYGADTQYF
CDR3nt: TGTGCCAGCAGCTTATATGGGGCAGATACGCAGTATTTT
j_gene: TRBJ2-3
v_gene: TRBV7-9
d_gene: NA
len: 13
abundance: many

CDR3aa: CATSREDDDRGWQETQYF
CDR3nt: TGTGCCACCAGCAGAGAGGACGACGACAGGGGGTGGCAAGAGACCCAGTACTTC
j_gene: TRBJ2-5
v_gene: TRBV15
d_gene: TRBD1
len: 18
abundance: few

CDR3aa: CAISGRTDTQYF
CDR3nt: TGTGCCATCAGTGGCCGCACAGATACGCAGTATTTT
j_gene: TRBJ2-3
v_gene: TRBV10-3
d_gene: NA
len: 12
abundance: NA

CDR3aa: CAISDSGGGAKNIQYF
CDR3nt: TGTGCCATCAGTGATTCAGGGGGGGGGGCCAAAAACATTCAGTACTTC
j_gene: TRBJ2-4
v_gene: TRBV10-3
d_gene: NA
len: 16
abundance: NA

CDR3aa: CSARDGRTYEQFF
CDR3nt: TGCAGTGCTAGAGATGGTCGCACCTACGAGCAGTTCTTC
j_gene: TRBJ2-1
v_gene: TRBV20-1
d_gene: NA
len: 13
abundance: once

CDR3aa: CSARPDRARNEQFF
CDR3nt: TGCAGTGCTAGGCCGGACAGGGCCCGCAATGAGCAGTTCTTC
j_gene: TRBJ2-1
v_gene: TRBV20-1
d_gene: TRBD1
len: 14
abundance: few

CDR3aa: CASSWGLAGAGYNEQFF
CDR3nt: TGTGCCAGCAGCTGGGGCCTAGCGGGAGCTGGATACAATGAGCAGTTCTTC
j_gene: TRBJ2-1
v_gene: TRBV28
d_gene: TRBD2
len: 17
abundance: NA